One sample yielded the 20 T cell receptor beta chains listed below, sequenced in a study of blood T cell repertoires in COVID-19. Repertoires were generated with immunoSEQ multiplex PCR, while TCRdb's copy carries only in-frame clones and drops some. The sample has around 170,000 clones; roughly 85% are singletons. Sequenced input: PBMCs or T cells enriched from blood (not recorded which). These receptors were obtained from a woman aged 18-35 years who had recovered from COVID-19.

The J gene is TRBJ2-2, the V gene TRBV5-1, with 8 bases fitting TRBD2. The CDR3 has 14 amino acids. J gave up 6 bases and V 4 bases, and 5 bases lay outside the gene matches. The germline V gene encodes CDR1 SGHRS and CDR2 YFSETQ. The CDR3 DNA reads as TGCGCCAGCAGCCGAAGCGGGAGCCCCGGGGAGCTGTTTTTT. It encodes CASSRSGSPGELFF.

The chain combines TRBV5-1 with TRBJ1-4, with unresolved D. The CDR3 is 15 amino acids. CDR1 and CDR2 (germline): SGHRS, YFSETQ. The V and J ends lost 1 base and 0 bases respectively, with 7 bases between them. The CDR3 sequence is CASSLNSATNEKLFF. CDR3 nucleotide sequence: TGCGCCAGCAGCTTGAACAGTGCAACTAATGAAAAACTGTTTTTT.

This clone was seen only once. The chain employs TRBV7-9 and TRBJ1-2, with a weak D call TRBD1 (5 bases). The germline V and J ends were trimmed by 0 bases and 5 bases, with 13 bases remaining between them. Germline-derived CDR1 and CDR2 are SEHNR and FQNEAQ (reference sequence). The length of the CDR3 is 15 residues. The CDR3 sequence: CASSLAQRTSYGYTF. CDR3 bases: TGTGCCAGCAGCTTAGCGCAAAGGACAAGTTATGGCTACACCTTC.

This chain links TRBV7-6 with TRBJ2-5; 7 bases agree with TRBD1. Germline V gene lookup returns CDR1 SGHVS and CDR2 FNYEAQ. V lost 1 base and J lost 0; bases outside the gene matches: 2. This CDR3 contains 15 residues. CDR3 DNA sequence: TGTGCCAGCAGCTTAGGTGGGACAGACCAAGAGACCCAGTACTTC. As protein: CASSLGGTDQETQYF.

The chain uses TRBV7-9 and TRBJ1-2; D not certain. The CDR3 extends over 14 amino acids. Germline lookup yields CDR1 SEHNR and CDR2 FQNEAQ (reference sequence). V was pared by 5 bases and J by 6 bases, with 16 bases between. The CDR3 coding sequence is TGTGCCAGCAGCCGCCTCAACAGTTTTCATGGCTACACCTTC. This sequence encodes CASSRLNSFHGYTF.

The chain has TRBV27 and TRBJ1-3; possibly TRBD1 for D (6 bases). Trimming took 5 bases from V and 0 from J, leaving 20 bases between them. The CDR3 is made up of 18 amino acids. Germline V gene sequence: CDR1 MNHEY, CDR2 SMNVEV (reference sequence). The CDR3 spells CASSQTGRLSVSGNTIYF. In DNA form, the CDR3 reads TGTGCCAGCAGTCAGACAGGACGTCTAAGTGTCTCTGGAAACACCATATATTTT.

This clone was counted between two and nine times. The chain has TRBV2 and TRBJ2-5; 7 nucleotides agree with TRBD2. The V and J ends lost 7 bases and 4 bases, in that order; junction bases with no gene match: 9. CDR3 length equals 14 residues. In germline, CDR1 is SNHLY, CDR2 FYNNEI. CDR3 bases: TGTGCCAGCACCACTCGGGGGGTGGGAGAGACCCAGTACTTC. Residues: CASTTRGVGETQYF.

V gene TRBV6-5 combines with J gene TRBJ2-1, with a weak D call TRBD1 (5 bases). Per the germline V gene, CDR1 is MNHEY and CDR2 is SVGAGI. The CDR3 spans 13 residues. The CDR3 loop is CGTYGQTYNEQFF. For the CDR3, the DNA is TGTGGGACCTACGGACAAACCTACAATGAGCAGTTCTTC.

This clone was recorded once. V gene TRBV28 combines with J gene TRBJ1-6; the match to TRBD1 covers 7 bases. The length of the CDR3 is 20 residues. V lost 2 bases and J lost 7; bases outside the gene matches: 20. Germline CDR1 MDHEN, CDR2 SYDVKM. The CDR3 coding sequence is TGTGCCAGCAGTTTACGGATCCCGGGACAGATGATCATGGGGAATTCACCCCTCCACTTT. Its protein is CASSLRIPGQMIMGNSPLHF.

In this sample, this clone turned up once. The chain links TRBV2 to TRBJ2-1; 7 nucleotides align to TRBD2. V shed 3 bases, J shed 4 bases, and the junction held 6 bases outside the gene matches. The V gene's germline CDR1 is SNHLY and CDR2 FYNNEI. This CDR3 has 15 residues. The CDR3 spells CASSELASGYNEQFF. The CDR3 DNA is TGTGCCAGCAGTGAGCTAGCTAGCGGATACAATGAGCAGTTCTTC.

The CDR3, as DNA: TGTGCCAGCAGCTTGGACAGCGGGACCGCCTACAATGAGCAGTTCTTC. Its translation: CASSLDSGTAYNEQFF. The rearrangement uses TRBV7-3 and TRBJ2-1, with a tentative D call TRBD2 (7 bases). This CDR3 contains 16 residues. The germline V gene has CDR1 SGHTA and CDR2 FQGTGA. V was pared by 3 bases and J by 2 bases, with 14 bases between.

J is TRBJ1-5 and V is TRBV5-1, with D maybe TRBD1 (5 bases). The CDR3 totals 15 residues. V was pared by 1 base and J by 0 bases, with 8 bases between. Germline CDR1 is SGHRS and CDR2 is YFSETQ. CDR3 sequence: CASSLQGDSNQPQHF. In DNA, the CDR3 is TGCGCCAGCAGCTTGCAAGGGGATAGCAATCAGCCCCAGCATTTT.

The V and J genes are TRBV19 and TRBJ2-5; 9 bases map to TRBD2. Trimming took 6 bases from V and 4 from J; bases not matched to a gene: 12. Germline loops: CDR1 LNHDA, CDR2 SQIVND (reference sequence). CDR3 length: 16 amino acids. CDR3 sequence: CASSDSGRGDRETQYF. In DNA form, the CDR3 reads TGTGCCAGTAGCGATAGCGGGAGAGGGGATCGAGAGACCCAGTACTTC.

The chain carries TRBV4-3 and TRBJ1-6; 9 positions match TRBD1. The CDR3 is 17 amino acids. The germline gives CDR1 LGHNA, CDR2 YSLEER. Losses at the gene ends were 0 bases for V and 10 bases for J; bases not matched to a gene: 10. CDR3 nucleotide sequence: TGCGCCAGCAGCCAAGAACCGACAGGGGGGCAGTGGTCACCCCTCCACTTT. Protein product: CASSQEPTGGQWSPLHF.

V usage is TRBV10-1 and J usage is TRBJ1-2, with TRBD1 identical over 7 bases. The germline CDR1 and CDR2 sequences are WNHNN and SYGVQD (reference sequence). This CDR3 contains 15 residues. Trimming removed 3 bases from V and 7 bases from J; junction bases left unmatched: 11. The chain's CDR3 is CASSDRQGHVSGYTF. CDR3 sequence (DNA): TGCGCCAGCAGTGATCGACAGGGCCATGTTTCTGGCTACACCTTC.

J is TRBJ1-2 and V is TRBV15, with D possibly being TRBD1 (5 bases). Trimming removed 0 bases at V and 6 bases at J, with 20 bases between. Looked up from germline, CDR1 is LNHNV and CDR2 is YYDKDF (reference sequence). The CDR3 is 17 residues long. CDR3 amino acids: CATSRDMVGRGEHGYTF. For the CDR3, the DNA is TGTGCCACCAGCAGAGATATGGTGGGTCGGGGGGAGCATGGCTACACCTTC.

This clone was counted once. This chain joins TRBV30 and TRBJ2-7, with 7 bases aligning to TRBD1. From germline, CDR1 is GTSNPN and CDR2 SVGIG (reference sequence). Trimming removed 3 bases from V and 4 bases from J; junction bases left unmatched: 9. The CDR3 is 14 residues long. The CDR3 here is CAWSDRTGVYEQYF. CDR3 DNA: TGTGCCTGGAGCGACCGGACAGGCGTATACGAGCAGTACTTC.

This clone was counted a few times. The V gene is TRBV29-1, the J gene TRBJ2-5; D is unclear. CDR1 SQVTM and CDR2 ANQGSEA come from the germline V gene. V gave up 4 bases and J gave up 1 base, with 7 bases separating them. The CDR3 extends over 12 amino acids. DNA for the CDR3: TGCAGCGTTGGCGGTTCCCAAGAGACCCAGTACTTC. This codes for CSVGGSQETQYF.

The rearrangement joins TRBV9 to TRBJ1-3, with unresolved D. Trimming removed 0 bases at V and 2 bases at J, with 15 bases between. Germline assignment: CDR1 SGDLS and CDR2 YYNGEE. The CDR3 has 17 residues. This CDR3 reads CASSVEVGLGTGNTIYF. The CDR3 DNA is TGTGCCAGCAGCGTAGAGGTAGGCCTGGGCACTGGAAACACCATATATTTT.

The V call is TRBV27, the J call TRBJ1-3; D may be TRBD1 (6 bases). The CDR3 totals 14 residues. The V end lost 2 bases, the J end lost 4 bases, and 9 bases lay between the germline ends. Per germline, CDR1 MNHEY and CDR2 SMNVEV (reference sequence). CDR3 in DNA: TGTGCCAGCAGTTTACAACAGGGAGGAAACACCATATATTTT. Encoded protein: CASSLQQGGNTIYF.